The 14 T cell receptor beta chains below all came from one sample that was sequenced in a study of blood T cell repertoires in COVID-19 (dated by TCRdb to the early 2020s). Library creation used the immunoSEQ multiplex PCR assay. The immuneACCESS repertoire file appears here via TCRdb, limited to in-frame rearrangements. These files lack a portion of the clones; in checked studies, under half of the deficit traces to unresolved V genes, and the cause of the others is not known. The sample profile shows 4,000 to 5,500 clones; around 88% of them were found once. The ten top clones hold 35% to 50% of the sample. The sequenced material came from peripheral blood. The receptors were sampled from a man between 70 and 80 years old with COVID-19, enrolled during active disease.

This clone appeared a single time. The V call is TRBV5-1, the J call TRBJ1-1; TRBD1 agrees at 8 bases. Germline V lookup: CDR1 SGHRS, CDR2 YFSETQ. This CDR3 comprises 15 residues. V lost 3 bases to trimming and J lost 1 base; unmatched junction nucleotides: 5. Written as DNA, the CDR3 is TGCGCCAGCAGCTACGGGACAGGATGGAACACTGAAGCTTTCTTT. Translation gives CASSYGTGWNTEAFF.

The J gene is TRBJ2-2, the V gene TRBV6-1, with 8 nucleotides matching TRBD2. Germline CDR1 reads MNHNS; CDR2 reads SASEGT. The CDR3 has 16 amino acids. With V trimmed by 0 bases and J by 4 bases, 4 bases remained unmatched. The DNA for the CDR3 is TGTGCCAGCAGTGAAGCCTACGGGAGGGCCACCGGGGAGCTGTTTTTT. It yields the protein CASSEAYGRATGELFF.

This sequence joins TRBV2 and TRBJ1-5; no reliable D call. Germline loops: CDR1 SNHLY, CDR2 FYNNEI. The CDR3 contains 16 residues. The V gene lost 8 bases and the J gene lost 0 bases, with 17 bases spanning the gap. The CDR3 loop reads CASCLEGIFSNQPQHF. The DNA for the CDR3 is TGTGCCAGCTGCCTTGAGGGAATATTTAGCAATCAGCCCCAGCATTTT.

This sequence joins TRBV9 and TRBJ2-7; D is ambiguous. Germline values: CDR1 SGDLS, CDR2 YYNGEE. V was pared by 0 bases and J by 6 bases, with 10 bases between. This CDR3 comprises 13 residues. This CDR3 is CASSVVPGAEQYF. The CDR3 bases are TGTGCCAGCAGCGTAGTCCCAGGCGCCGAGCAGTACTTC.

The chain carries TRBV4-2 and TRBJ2-1; D might be TRBD1 (6 bases). With 0 bases removed from V and 8 bases from J, the gap between germline ends came to 23 bases. The CDR3 loop spans 18 amino acids. Looked up from germline, CDR1 is LGHNA and CDR2 is YNFKEQ. CDR3 in DNA: TGTGCCAGCAGCCAAGAGATCAGGGGAAGCCCTAGAAAGGATGAGCAGTTCTTC. Its protein is CASSQEIRGSPRKDEQFF.

V and J are TRBV16 and TRBJ2-2; 8 bases agree with TRBD2. Germline CDR1 reads KGHSY; CDR2 reads FQNENV. J gave up 3 bases and V 7 bases, and 1 base lay outside the gene matches. The CDR3 loop spans 13 amino acids. The CDR3 coding sequence is TGTGCCAGCAAAGCGGGGGACACCGGGGAGCTGTTTTTT. Translation gives CASKAGDTGELFF.

In regard to this clone: One end of the junction is discordant with germline, which a read error may explain. The J gene is TRBJ1-1, the V gene TRBV5-1; the D is unclear. The CDR3 extends over 11 amino acids. CDR1 is SGHRS, CDR2 YFSETQ, per germline. The CDR3 is CASTLGGAPAF. CDR3 DNA sequence: TGCGCCAGCACCCTGGGAGGAGCCCCTGCCTTT.

The chain recombines TRBV6-5 with TRBJ1-1, with no clear D. The CDR3 has 13 amino acids. V was cut by 10 bases and J by 4 bases, with 16 bases left in between. The germline gives CDR1 MNHEY, CDR2 SVGAGI. The chain's CDR3 is CATQEADGTEAFF. Written as DNA, the CDR3 is TGTGCCACCCAGGAGGCAGACGGCACTGAAGCTTTCTTT.

The V gene is TRBV6-5, the J gene TRBJ1-3; D may be TRBD1 (5 bases). Trimming took 5 bases from V and 4 from J, leaving 12 bases between them. Germline loops: CDR1 MNHEY, CDR2 SVGAGI. The CDR3 is 14 amino acids. The CDR3 coding sequence is TGTGCCAGCAGTCCGGGGGAGATCGGAAACACCATATATTTT. This encodes CASSPGEIGNTIYF.

The CDR3, as DNA: TGTGCCAGCAGCTTAGGGCCGTTCATGAACACTGAAGCTTTCTTT. As protein: CASSLGPFMNTEAFF. This chain joins TRBV7-9 and TRBJ1-1; no reliable D call. The ends were cut back, 1 base at V and 0 bases at J, with 9 bases in the middle. Germline V gives CDR1 SEHNR, CDR2 FQNEAQ (reference sequence). The CDR3 is 15 amino acids.

This clone showed up just once. This sequence joins TRBV5-1 and TRBJ1-4; D ambiguous. The germline CDR1 and CDR2 sequences are SGHRS and YFSETQ. The CDR3 runs to 14 residues. Trimming removed 7 bases at V and 0 bases at J, with 10 bases between. For the CDR3, the DNA is TGCGCCAGCTCTTACAGTACAACTAATGAAAAACTGTTTTTT. As protein: CASSYSTTNEKLFF. Supplemented by reference TRBV5-1 and TRBJ1-4, the full variable domain reads KAGVTQTPRYLIKTRGQQVTLSCSPISGHRSVSWYQQTPGQGLQFLFEYFSETQRNKGNFPGRFSGRQFSNSRSEMNVSTLELGDSALYLCASSYSTTNEKLFFGSGTQLSVL.

This chain joins TRBV19 and TRBJ1-5; D may be TRBD1 (6 bases). CDR1 LNHDA and CDR2 SQIVND come from the germline V gene (reference sequence). V lost 4 bases and J lost 4, with 14 bases in between. The CDR3 has 15 amino acids. CDR3 coding DNA: TGTGCCAGTAGTAACCGGGACATCGGGAATCAGCCCCAGCATTTT. Translated: CASSNRDIGNQPQHF. Together with reference TRBV19 and TRBJ1-5, the CDR3 gives the full variable domain: DGGITQSPKYLFRKEGQNVTLSCEQNLNHDAMYWYRQDPGQGLRLIYYSQIVNDFQKGDIAEGYSVSREKKESFPLTVTSAQKNPTAFYLCASSNRDIGNQPQHFGDGTRLSIL.

This clone occurred once. The chain couples TRBV5-4 to TRBJ1-3; TRBD1 might be the D (6 bases). Germline V gene lookup returns CDR1 SGHNT and CDR2 YYREEE (reference sequence). This CDR3 spans 17 amino acids. V was cut by 0 bases and J by 4 bases, with 17 bases left in between. The CDR3 sequence: CASSLDGGARRGNTIYF. DNA for the CDR3: TGTGCCAGCAGCTTGGACGGGGGGGCAAGGCGCGGAAACACCATATATTTT.

This sequence joins TRBV4-1 and TRBJ1-1; 9 bases line up with TRBD1. The V gene's germline CDR1 is MGHRA and CDR2 YSYEKL. The CDR3 sequence is 13 residues long. J was trimmed by 3 bases and V by 4 bases; bases with no gene match: 0. CDR3 in amino acids: CASSRTGDTEAFF. In nucleotides, the CDR3 is TGCGCCAGCAGCCGGACAGGGGACACTGAAGCTTTCTTT.